The T cell receptor beta chain under discussion was sequenced for a study of T cells in Graves' hyperthyroidism and ophthalmopathy. Whole-study results and caveats: Model predictions of ophthalmopathy came a median 6.5 months before onset. Among thyroid clonotypes expanded above 0.001, most also appeared in blood.

In its sample, this clonotype was seen many times. Its specificity is not known. Researchers barred patients who had uncontrolled infection, other autoimmune disease, pregnancy or lactation. V was clipped by 0 bases and J by 0 bases; unmatched bases: 4. The germline V gene encodes CDR1 SGHAT and CDR2 FQNNGV. CDR3 length: 16 residues. The TCR beta CDR3 regions underwent amplification using RNA transcripts as the source. Initially, a first-round RT-PCR of the TCR CDR3 employed the HTBI primer set. TCRdb redid the calling of the multiplex PCR reads with MiXCR, one entry per CDR3 protein. The table shows under 350,000 distinct CDR3 sequences, with about 18% occurring only once.

The V and J genes are TRBV11-2 and TRBJ1-1; 7 bases agree with TRBD1. This TCR derives from a woman between 55 and 75 years old with Graves' ophthalmopathy. What was sequenced was blood. This CDR3 reads CASSLDPGQMNTEAFF. DNA for the CDR3: TGTGCCAGCAGCTTAGATCCGGGACAGATGAACACTGAAGCTTTCTTT.